The 16 T cell receptor beta chains below all came from one sample that was sequenced in a study of vaccination and CD4 T cells after COVID-19. Regarding treatment: approximately nine-day PBMC culture with coronavirus spike peptide pools or control peptides (ViraFEST assay). Collection of the unexposed donor's CD4+ T cells took place before the COVID-19 pandemic (2011-2018). These receptors lack a known antigen. The Oncomine TCR Beta short-read assay was what sequenced the DNA obtained from cultured CD4+ T cells. Via MiXCR, TCRdb re-called the PCR reads, giving one row per CDR3 protein. This sample has roughly 7,000 distinct CDR3 sequences, with 30% to 40% found just once. The specimen was CD4+ T cells from blood, cultured in vitro. The receptors come from a human donor in good health.

This chain uses TRBV15 with TRBJ2-3; D remains ambiguous. Germline V gene data show CDR1 as LNHNV and CDR2 as YYDKDF (reference sequence). Trimming removed 0 bases from V and 8 bases from J, with 9 bases in between. The CDR3 is made up of 13 amino acids. The CDR3 reads CATSRDKARTQYF. The CDR3 DNA is TGTGCCACCAGCAGAGATAAGGCACGTACGCAGTATTTT.

This chain joins TRBV7-8 and TRBJ1-3, with D possibly being TRBD1 (6 bases). V lost 5 bases and J lost 2, with 10 bases in between. The CDR3 consists of 14 residues. Looked up from germline, CDR1 is SGHVS and CDR2 is FQNEAQ. CDR3 in DNA: TGTGCCAGCAGCCCACAGGGAGCTGGAAACACCATATATTTT. Its translation is CASSPQGAGNTIYF.

CDR3 sequence: CASSLNDRALGYTF. The CDR3, as DNA: TGTGCCAGCAGCTTAAACGACAGGGCCCTTGGCTACACCTTC. The rearrangement joins TRBV7-2 to TRBJ1-2; 7 bases match TRBD1. The CDR3 covers 14 residues. CDR1 SGHTA and CDR2 FQGNSA come from the germline V gene. V dropped 2 bases and J dropped 7; count of bases not matched to a gene: 7.

The chain uses TRBV27 and TRBJ1-2, with a possible D match to TRBD1 (6 bases). Trimming removed 5 bases from V and 5 bases from J, with 15 bases in between. This CDR3 is built from 14 residues. Germline CDR1 and CDR2: MNHEY and SMNVEV (reference sequence). The CDR3 spells CASSTGHGAYGYTF. DNA of the CDR3: TGTGCCAGCAGTACGGGACACGGGGCTTATGGCTACACCTTC.

This chain links TRBV5-4 with TRBJ2-5, with 8 bases lining up with TRBD2. The V and J ends lost 4 bases and 5 bases, in that order; junction bases with no gene match: 4. This CDR3 is built from 13 residues. From germline, CDR1 is SGHNT and CDR2 YYREEE (reference sequence). The CDR3 DNA reads TGTGCCAGCAGCCCAGCGGGGGTGGAGACCCAGTACTTC. Protein product: CASSPAGVETQYF.

The rearrangement uses TRBV27 and TRBJ2-7; 10 nucleotides match TRBD1. V dropped 7 bases and J dropped 5; count of bases not matched to a gene: 2. The CDR3 is 12 residues long. Germline V lookup: CDR1 MNHEY, CDR2 SMNVEV (reference sequence). The CDR3 DNA reads TGTGCCAGCACCGGGACAGGGGACGAGCAGTACTTC. It translates to CASTGTGDEQYF.

This clonotype was detected a few times. The chain couples TRBV2 to TRBJ1-3; TRBD1 aligns across 7 bases. J gave up 7 bases and V 9 bases, and 9 bases lay outside the gene matches. Germline CDR1 reads SNHLY; CDR2 reads FYNNEI. The CDR3 is made up of 13 amino acids. CDR3 sequence: CASDDRAGNTIYF. The CDR3 nucleotides read TGTGCCAGTGACGACAGGGCCGGCAACACCATATATTTT.

The chain combines TRBV6-5 with TRBJ1-5; D may be TRBD1 (5 bases). Trimming removed 4 bases at V and 7 bases at J, with 11 bases between. Germline V gene lookup returns CDR1 MNHEY and CDR2 SVGAGI. The length of the CDR3 is 13 residues. The CDR3, as DNA: TGTGCCAGCAGTTTAGGGGAGGAACAGCCCCAGCATTTT. This translates into CASSLGEEQPQHF.

This clonotype was seen only a few times. V is TRBV5-1 and J is TRBJ1-1, with a tentative D call TRBD1 (5 bases). There are 14 residues in the CDR3. V dropped 4 bases and J dropped 1 base, with 11 bases sitting between them. Germline V CDR1 and CDR2: SGHRS, YFSETQ. Written as DNA, the CDR3 is TGCGCCAGCAGCCCAGGACACCAGAACACTGAAGCTTTCTTT. Translating gives CASSPGHQNTEAFF.

A few counts support this clonotype. This chain joins TRBV7-9 and TRBJ1-1; unclear D gene. The CDR3 contains 11 residues. V was trimmed by 5 bases and J by 8 bases, leaving 9 bases between them. The germline gives CDR1 SEHNR, CDR2 FQNEAQ (reference sequence). This CDR3 reads CASSVMGEAFF. CDR3 DNA sequence: TGTGCCAGCAGCGTCATGGGAGAAGCTTTCTTT.

The J gene is TRBJ1-3, the V gene TRBV19; D unclear. Trimming left V 8 bases short and J 4 bases short, with 15 bases between. Germline CDR1 is LNHDA and CDR2 is SQIVND (reference sequence). CDR3 length: 14 amino acids. The DNA for the CDR3 is TGTGCCAGTCACGGAGACCCGTGGGGAAACACCATATATTTT. Translation: CASHGDPWGNTIYF.

This clonotype was seen only once. The chain employs TRBV6-2 or TRBV6-3 and TRBJ1-1; D is perhaps TRBD1 (5 bases). V lost 7 bases to trimming and J lost 8 bases, with 20 bases between them. Germline CDR1 is MNHEY and CDR2 is SVGEGT. The CDR3 is made up of 14 amino acids. This CDR3 reads CASIKKGSLLEAFF. In DNA form, the CDR3 reads TGTGCCAGCATTAAGAAGGGGTCTCTTCTCGAAGCTTTCTTT.

This clonotype appeared a few times. This chain connects TRBV25-1 to TRBJ1-1, with a tentative D call TRBD1 (5 bases). V was pared by 5 bases and J by 4 bases, with 14 bases between. CDR1 and CDR2 from the germline V gene are MGHDK and SYGVNS. The CDR3 length is 14 residues. The CDR3 region is CASSRSGQSTEAFF. The CDR3 nucleotides are TGTGCCAGCAGTCGGTCAGGGCAGAGCACTGAAGCTTTCTTT.

Concerning this clonotype itself: This may come from a read error, since a much larger clone is one base off. This chain links TRBV6-4 with TRBJ2-3, with 9 bases identical to TRBD2. Germline V gene lookup returns CDR1 MRHNA and CDR2 SNTAGT. V gave up 3 bases and J gave up 1 base; unmatched junction bases: 2. CDR3 size: 15 residues. CDR3 coding DNA: TGTGCCAGCAGTGAATCTAGCGGGGGCACAGATACGCAGTATTTT. This translates into CASSESSGGTDTQYF.

This clonotype has a handful of counts. The genes are TRBV5-1 and TRBJ1-1; D is uncertain. Germline CDR1 SGHRS, CDR2 YFSETQ. The CDR3 contains 12 residues. V dropped 3 bases and J dropped 8 bases, with 11 bases sitting between them. The CDR3 region has the DNA TGCGCCAGCAGCTCGTCCGGCCTGGAAGCTTTCTTT. Its protein is CASSSSGLEAFF.

The rearrangement uses TRBV7-3 and TRBJ1-5; D call uncertain. V dropped 5 bases and J dropped 7 bases, with 12 bases sitting between them. CDR3 length: 13 amino acids. The germline CDR1 and CDR2 sequences are SGHTA and FQGTGA. The CDR3 sequence: CASSPHPSQPQHF. The CDR3 bases are TGTGCCAGCAGCCCACACCCGAGCCAGCCCCAGCATTTT.